The 25 T cell receptor beta chains given below trace back to one sample, sequenced in a study of T-cell reconstitution after alpha-beta-depleted transplantation in children. This sample's TCRbeta library carried unique molecular identifier barcodes. TCRdb processed the PCR reads anew with MiXCR; each CDR3 protein has one entry. This table holds about 610,000 distinct CDR3 sequences, about 10% found once. Specimen: PBMCs from the stem cell graft donor, collected from the stem cell graft. The receptor source for this set is a human donor who donated a stem cell graft to a child with acute myeloid leukemia.

This clonotype was seen more than once but under ten times. The rearrangement links TRBV5-1 to TRBJ2-3, with D possibly being TRBD1 (5 bases). The CDR3 consists of 15 residues. V was shortened by 4 bases and J by 2 bases, with 14 bases between the two germline ends. Germline V gives CDR1 SGHRS, CDR2 YFSETQ. The CDR3 coding sequence is TGCGCCAGCAGCGCCGGACACCTTTCCACAGATACGCAGTATTTT. It specifies CASSAGHLSTDTQYF.

This clonotype has more than one count but fewer than ten. The chain carries TRBV3-1 and TRBJ2-5, with D unresolved. Germline lookup yields CDR1 LGHDT and CDR2 YNNKEL (reference sequence). The CDR3 consists of 15 residues. V gave up 0 bases and J gave up 0 bases, with 8 bases separating them. The CDR3 DNA reads as TGTGCCAGCAGCCAAGATGGGCATTACCAAGAGACCCAGTACTTC. Its protein product is CASSQDGHYQETQYF.

The CDR3 loop reads CASSQRQATDTQYF. The CDR3 DNA reads as TGTGCCAGCAGCCAGCGACAGGCCACAGATACGCAGTATTTT. The chain is built from TRBV4-2 and TRBJ2-3, with D perhaps TRBD1 (6 bases). V gave up 3 bases and J gave up 2 bases, with 9 bases separating them. The germline CDR1 and CDR2 sequences are LGHNA and YNFKEQ. The CDR3 loop spans 14 amino acids.

This chain uses TRBV3-1 with TRBJ1-1; D is possibly TRBD1 (6 bases). In germline, CDR1 is LGHDT, CDR2 YNNKEL (reference sequence). V was trimmed by 1 base and J by 5 bases, leaving 23 bases between them. The CDR3 length is 18 residues. The CDR3, as DNA: TGTGCCAGCAGCCAAGGGGGGCCGGAGCAGAAGAGAGCAACTGAAGCTTTCTTT. Encoded protein: CASSQGGPEQKRATEAFF.

This clonotype was recorded a few times. V is TRBV29-1 and J is TRBJ2-7, with D maybe TRBD1 (5 bases). Germline lookup yields CDR1 SQVTM and CDR2 ANQGSEA. The CDR3 length is 13 residues. Trimming removed 5 bases at V and 3 bases at J, with 14 bases between. The CDR3 DNA reads TGCAGCGTTCAGCTCGCAGGGTTCTACGAGCAGTACTTC. Protein: CSVQLAGFYEQYF.

This clonotype was counted a few times. The chain uses TRBV20-1 and TRBJ2-7; 8 bases agree with TRBD2. The CDR3 loop spans 15 amino acids. J gave up 0 bases and V 5 bases, and 9 bases lay outside the gene matches. Germline V CDR1 and CDR2: DFQATT, SNEGSKA (reference sequence). CDR3 residues: CSALPPTSGSYEQYF. The CDR3 region has the DNA TGCAGTGCTTTGCCCCCAACTAGCGGCTCCTACGAGCAGTACTTC.

Many counts were recorded for this clonotype. The chain employs TRBV30 and TRBJ2-5; D gene uncertain. Germline V gene lookup returns CDR1 GTSNPN and CDR2 SVGIG (reference sequence). The CDR3 is made up of 10 amino acids. The CDR3 sequence is CAAIKETQYF. The CDR3 DNA reads as TGTGCGGCCATTAAAGAGACCCAGTACTTC.

The rearrangement joins TRBV4-3 to TRBJ2-1, with 7 bases identical to TRBD1. V lost 0 bases to trimming and J lost 8 bases; unmatched junction nucleotides: 4. The CDR3 consists of 14 residues. Germline CDR1 is LGHNA and CDR2 is YSLEER. The CDR3 sequence: CASSQDGQGDEQFF. CDR3 nucleotides: TGCGCCAGCAGCCAAGACGGGCAGGGGGATGAGCAGTTCTTC.

The chain has TRBV19 and TRBJ2-2, with 9 bases lining up with TRBD1. CDR1 is LNHDA and CDR2 is SQIVND in the germline V gene (reference sequence). With 7 bases clipped from V and 2 bases from J, the junction kept 5 bases outside the gene matches. CDR3 length equals 15 residues. CDR3 in amino acids: CASKRDRANTGELFF. In DNA, the CDR3 is TGTGCCAGTAAACGGGACAGGGCAAACACCGGGGAGCTGTTTTTT.

The chain has TRBV30 and TRBJ2-7, with D tentatively TRBD1 (6 bases). V dropped 3 bases and J dropped 0 bases, with 15 bases sitting between them. The CDR3 consists of 15 residues. CDR1 and CDR2 from the germline V gene are GTSNPN and SVGIG (reference sequence). CDR3 sequence: CAWSAYGTSSYEQYF. The CDR3 DNA sequence: TGTGCCTGGAGCGCCTACGGGACATCCTCCTACGAGCAGTACTTC.

The chain employs TRBV20-1 and TRBJ2-1, with D hard to call. The CDR3 is 13 amino acids. Germline CDR1 DFQATT, CDR2 SNEGSKA (reference sequence). The V end lost 5 bases, the J end lost 4 bases, and 12 bases lay between the germline ends. The CDR3 here is CSAPVAGYNEQFF. DNA of the CDR3: TGCAGTGCTCCGGTGGCTGGGTACAATGAGCAGTTCTTC.

This clonotype was seen ten or more times. As DNA, the CDR3 is TGTGCCAGCAGTGAATATTCCCGACTTATACCGAACACCGGGGAGCTGTTTTTT. Its translation: CASSEYSRLIPNTGELFF. This sequence joins TRBV25-1 and TRBJ2-2, with unresolved D. Per the germline V gene, CDR1 is MGHDK and CDR2 is SYGVNS. Trimming shortened V by 0 bases and J by 0 bases, and 14 bases separated the two germline ends. This CDR3 contains 18 residues.

This clonotype occurred many times. CDR3 loop: CSVAQGGYEQYF. CDR3 in DNA: TGCAGCGTGGCCCAGGGGGGGTACGAGCAGTACTTC. The chain employs TRBV29-1 and TRBJ2-7; D is tentatively TRBD1 or TRBD2 (7 bases each). CDR1 is SQVTM, CDR2 ANQGSEA, per germline. This CDR3 has 12 amino acids. Trimming left V 6 bases short and J 4 bases short, with 13 bases between.

The sample holds a few counts of this clonotype. The J gene is TRBJ1-2, the V gene TRBV2; the D is unclear. Germline-derived CDR1 and CDR2 are SNHLY and FYNNEI. V shed 8 bases and J shed 8 bases, with 18 bases lying between them. CDR3 size: 13 residues. CDR3 amino acids: CASSEDISPGYTF. CDR3 DNA sequence: TGTGCCAGCTCAGAGGATATCAGTCCGGGCTACACCTTC.

There are many counts of this clonotype. This chain links TRBV12-3 or TRBV12-4 with TRBJ2-7; TRBD2 aligns across 10 bases. The length of the CDR3 is 15 residues. Germline trimming cut 5 bases from V and 2 bases from J; bases unmatched to any gene: 6. The CDR3 nucleotides read TGTGCCAGCAGTGGCGGACTAGCGGTTACCTACGAGCAGTACTTC. Encoded protein: CASSGGLAVTYEQYF.

The rearrangement joins TRBV2 to TRBJ2-7; 11 positions match TRBD2. V lost 5 bases and J lost 7; bases outside the gene matches: 10. The CDR3 totals 15 residues. Germline loops: CDR1 SNHLY, CDR2 FYNNEI. CDR3 nucleotide sequence: TGTGCCAGCAGTACCTCGGGACTAGCGGAGAAGGAGCAGTACTTC. This codes for CASSTSGLAEKEQYF.

This clonotype was counted many times. The chain combines TRBV6-2 or TRBV6-3 with TRBJ2-7, with D unresolved. V dropped 6 bases and J dropped 4 bases, with 10 bases sitting between them. Germline CDR1 is MNHEY and CDR2 is SVGEGT. CDR3 length equals 12 residues. CDR3 DNA: TGTGCCAGCAGCTTCACACCTTACGAGCAGTACTTC. Its protein is CASSFTPYEQYF.

The chain carries TRBV3-1 and TRBJ2-7; possibly TRBD1 or TRBD2 for D (6 bases each). The CDR3 extends over 14 amino acids. Deletions cut 2 bases from V and 6 bases from J, with 14 bases between. Germline lookup yields CDR1 LGHDT and CDR2 YNNKEL (reference sequence). The CDR3: CASSQKGGRSEQYF. For the CDR3, the DNA is TGTGCCAGCAGCCAAAAGGGGGGCCGGAGCGAGCAGTACTTC.

This clonotype has a count of ten or more. The gene calls are TRBV5-1 and TRBJ1-1, with D hard to call. This CDR3 is built from 15 residues. CDR1 and CDR2 from the germline V gene are SGHRS and YFSETQ. Trimming took off 3 bases at V and 4 bases at J, with 16 bases between the two ends. CDR3 residues: CASSSYSRGITEAFF. As DNA, the CDR3 is TGCGCCAGCAGCTCGTACTCTAGAGGAATCACTGAAGCTTTCTTT.

This clonotype was seen more than once but under ten times. This chain connects TRBV29-1 to TRBJ2-1, with a weak D call TRBD2 (5 bases). Germline assignment: CDR1 SQVTM and CDR2 ANQGSEA. CDR3 length equals 13 residues. V gave up 6 bases and J gave up 7 bases, with 16 bases separating them. CDR3 coding DNA: TGCAGCGTAGCGGCGCCCGTTGGGAATGAGCAGTTCTTC. Translated: CSVAAPVGNEQFF.

This clonotype has ten or more counts. V and J are TRBV7-2 and TRBJ2-3, with 15 bases that match TRBD2. CDR3 size: 15 residues. V dropped 8 bases and J dropped 10; count of bases not matched to a gene: 10. Germline-derived CDR1 and CDR2 are SGHTA and FQGNSA. CDR3 DNA: TGTGCCAGCCCCACGATGGGACTAGCGGGAGGTCCGCAGTATTTT. Residues: CASPTMGLAGGPQYF.

This clonotype has more than one count but fewer than ten. The rearrangement links TRBV12-5 to TRBJ2-3; D gene unclear. CDR3 length: 14 amino acids. Germline loops: CDR1 LGHNT, CDR2 FRNRAP. Trimming removed 1 base from V and 3 bases from J, with 8 bases in between. CDR3 residues: CASGLGSQTDTQYF. The CDR3 DNA reads as TGTGCTAGTGGTTTGGGGTCGCAGACAGATACGCAGTATTTT.

This rearrangement joins TRBV20-1 to TRBJ2-1, with 7 bases identical to TRBD2. CDR3 length equals 14 residues. From germline, CDR1 is DFQATT and CDR2 SNEGSKA (reference sequence). CDR3 amino acids: CTLAGEGRGNEQFF. In DNA form, the CDR3 reads TGCACCCTCGCGGGGGAGGGCCGTGGTAATGAGCAGTTCTTC.

This clonotype was observed many times. The rearrangement links TRBV15 to TRBJ1-5; D uncertain. Germline CDR1 is LNHNV and CDR2 is YYDKDF (reference sequence). The CDR3 loop spans 17 amino acids. V was clipped by 5 bases and J by 0 bases, with 17 bases between them. The chain's CDR3 is CATSPRRTDHSNQPQHF. The CDR3 coding sequence is TGTGCCACCAGCCCCCGACGAACGGACCATAGCAATCAGCCCCAGCATTTT. Complete variable domain (other parts from reference TRBV15 and TRBJ1-5): DAMVIQNPRYQVTQFGKPVTLSCSQTLNHNVMYWYQQKSSQAPKLLFHYYDKDFNNEADTPDNFQSRRPNTSFCFLDIRSPGLGDTAMYLCATSPRRTDHSNQPQHFGDGTRLSIL.

The chain carries TRBV6-1 and TRBJ1-4, with a weak D call TRBD1 (5 bases). V lost 6 bases to trimming and J lost 8 bases, with 16 bases between them. The CDR3 length is 14 residues. Per the germline V gene, CDR1 is MNHNS and CDR2 is SASEGT. This CDR3 reads CASRNTGLKEKLFF. The CDR3 DNA follows: TGTGCCAGCAGAAACACAGGCTTGAAGGAAAAACTGTTTTTT.